The clone carrying this T cell receptor (beta chain) was seen a few times. Produced via immunoSEQ multiplex PCR; TCRdb's table is partial and in-frame only. The sample yields about 400,000 clones, roughly 90% seen once. The CDR3 has 15 amino acids. V was shortened by 4 bases and J by 4 bases, with 17 bases between the two germline ends. Germline V gene sequence: CDR1 SNHLY, CDR2 FYNNEI. This entry comes from a study of blood T cell repertoires in COVID-19. About the research overall: Donors in the United States, Italy and Spain gave samples during acute or convalescent COVID-19. The analysed material was cDNA or gDNA that came from T cells, B-cell-depleted T cells, or PBMCs.

The study recruited people aged 18 to 89 years across roughly 23 US areas. The sample consisted of PBMCs or T cells enriched from blood (not recorded which). This rearrangement joins TRBV2 to TRBJ2-7, with a tentative D call TRBD1 (6 bases). The source is a woman aged 30 to 39 with acute COVID-19. CDR3: CASSGAGVHLYEQYF. As DNA, the CDR3 is TGTGCCAGCAGTGGGGCAGGGGTGCACCTTTACGAGCAGTACTTC.